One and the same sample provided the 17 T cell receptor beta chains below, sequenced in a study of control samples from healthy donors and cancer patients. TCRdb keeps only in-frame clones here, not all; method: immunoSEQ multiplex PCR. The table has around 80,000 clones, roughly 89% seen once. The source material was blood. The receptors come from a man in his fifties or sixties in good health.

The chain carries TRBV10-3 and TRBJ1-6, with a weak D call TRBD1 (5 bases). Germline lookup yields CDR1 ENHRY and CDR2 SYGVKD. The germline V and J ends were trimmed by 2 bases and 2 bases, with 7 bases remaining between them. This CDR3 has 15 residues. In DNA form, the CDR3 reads TGTGCCATCAGTGAGGTGGGGGCCTATAATTCACCCCTCCACTTT. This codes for CAISEVGAYNSPLHF.

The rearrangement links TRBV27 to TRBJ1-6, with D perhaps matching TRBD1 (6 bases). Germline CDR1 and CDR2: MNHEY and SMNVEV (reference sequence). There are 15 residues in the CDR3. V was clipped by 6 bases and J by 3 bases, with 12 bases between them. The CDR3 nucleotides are TGTGCCAGCAGAGACAGGACTAGCTATAATTCACCCCTCCACTTT. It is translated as CASRDRTSYNSPLHF.

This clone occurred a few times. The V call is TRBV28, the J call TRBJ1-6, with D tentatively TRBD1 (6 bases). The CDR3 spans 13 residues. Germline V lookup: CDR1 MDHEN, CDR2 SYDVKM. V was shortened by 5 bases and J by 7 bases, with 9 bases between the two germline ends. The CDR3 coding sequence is TGTGCCAGCAGTCCTGGACAGAATTCACCCCTCCACTTT. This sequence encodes CASSPGQNSPLHF.

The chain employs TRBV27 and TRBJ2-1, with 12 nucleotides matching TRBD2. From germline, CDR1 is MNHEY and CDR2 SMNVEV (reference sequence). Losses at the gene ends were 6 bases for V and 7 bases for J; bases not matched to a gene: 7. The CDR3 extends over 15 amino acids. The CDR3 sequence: CASRRTSGDFNEQFF. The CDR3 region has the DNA TGTGCCAGCAGGAGGACTAGCGGGGATTTTAATGAGCAGTTCTTC.

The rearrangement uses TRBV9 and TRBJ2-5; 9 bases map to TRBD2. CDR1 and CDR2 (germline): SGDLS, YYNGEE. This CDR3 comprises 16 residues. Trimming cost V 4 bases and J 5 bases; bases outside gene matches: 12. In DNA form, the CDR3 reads TGTGCCAGCAGCAGGGGGGCTAGCGGGGCCGAGGAGACCCAGTACTTC. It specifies CASSRGASGAEETQYF.

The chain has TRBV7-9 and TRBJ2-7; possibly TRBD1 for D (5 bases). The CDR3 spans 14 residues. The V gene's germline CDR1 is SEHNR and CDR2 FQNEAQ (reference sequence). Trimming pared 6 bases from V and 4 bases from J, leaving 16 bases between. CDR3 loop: CASRASGRAYEQYF. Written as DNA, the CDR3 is TGTGCCAGCAGGGCATCGGGCAGGGCTTACGAGCAGTACTTC.

CDR3 amino acids: CASSPGDGTYNEQFF. CDR3 DNA sequence: TGTGCCAGCAGCCCCGGGGACGGAACGTACAATGAGCAGTTCTTC. The J gene is TRBJ2-1, the V gene TRBV6-4, with D tentatively TRBD1 or TRBD2 (5 bases each). Germline V CDR1 and CDR2: MRHNA, SNTAGT. V was clipped by 6 bases and J by 4 bases, with 16 bases between them. This CDR3 contains 15 residues.

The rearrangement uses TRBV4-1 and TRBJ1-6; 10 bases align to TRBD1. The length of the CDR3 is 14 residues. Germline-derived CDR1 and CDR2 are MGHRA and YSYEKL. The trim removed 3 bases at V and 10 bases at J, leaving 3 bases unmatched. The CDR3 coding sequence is TGCGCCAGCAGCCAGGACAGGGGGAGGTCACCCCTCCACTTT. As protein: CASSQDRGRSPLHF.

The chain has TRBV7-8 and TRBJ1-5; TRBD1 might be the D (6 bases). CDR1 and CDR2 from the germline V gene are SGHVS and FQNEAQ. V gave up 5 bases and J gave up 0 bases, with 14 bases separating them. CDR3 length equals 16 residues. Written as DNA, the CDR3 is TGTGCCAGCAGCCCCGGGGGCGGGGTTAGCAATCAGCCCCAGCATTTT. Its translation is CASSPGGGVSNQPQHF.

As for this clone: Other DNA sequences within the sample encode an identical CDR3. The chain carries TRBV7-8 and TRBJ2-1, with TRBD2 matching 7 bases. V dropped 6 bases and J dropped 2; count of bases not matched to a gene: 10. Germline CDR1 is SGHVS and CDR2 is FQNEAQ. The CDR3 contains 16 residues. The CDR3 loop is CASRAGPGLAYNEQFF. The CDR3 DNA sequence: TGTGCCAGCAGGGCGGGTCCAGGACTAGCCTACAATGAGCAGTTCTTC.

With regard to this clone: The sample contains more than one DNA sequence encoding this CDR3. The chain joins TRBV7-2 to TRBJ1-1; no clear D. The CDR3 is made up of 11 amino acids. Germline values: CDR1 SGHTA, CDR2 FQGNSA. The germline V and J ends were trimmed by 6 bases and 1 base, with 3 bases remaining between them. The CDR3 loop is CASSQNTEAFF. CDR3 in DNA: TGTGCCAGCAGTCAGAACACTGAAGCTTTCTTT.

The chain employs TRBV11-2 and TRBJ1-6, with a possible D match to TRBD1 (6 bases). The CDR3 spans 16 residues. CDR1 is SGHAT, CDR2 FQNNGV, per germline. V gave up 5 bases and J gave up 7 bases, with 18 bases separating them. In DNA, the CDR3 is TGTGCCAGCAGCCCCCAGGGGACATCCATGAATTCACCCCTCCACTTT. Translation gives CASSPQGTSMNSPLHF.

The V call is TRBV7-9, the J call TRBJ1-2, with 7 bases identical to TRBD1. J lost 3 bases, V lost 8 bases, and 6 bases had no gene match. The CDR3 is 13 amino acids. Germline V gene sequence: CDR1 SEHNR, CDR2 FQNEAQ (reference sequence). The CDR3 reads CASGQGQYYGYTF. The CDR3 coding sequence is TGTGCCAGCGGGCAGGGACAGTACTATGGCTACACCTTC.

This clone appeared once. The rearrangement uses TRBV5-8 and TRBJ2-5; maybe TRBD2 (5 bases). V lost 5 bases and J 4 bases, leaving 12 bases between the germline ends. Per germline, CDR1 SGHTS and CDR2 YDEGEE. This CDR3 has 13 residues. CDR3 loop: CASRTGWTETQYF. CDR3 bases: TGTGCCAGCAGGACGGGGTGGACAGAGACCCAGTACTTC.

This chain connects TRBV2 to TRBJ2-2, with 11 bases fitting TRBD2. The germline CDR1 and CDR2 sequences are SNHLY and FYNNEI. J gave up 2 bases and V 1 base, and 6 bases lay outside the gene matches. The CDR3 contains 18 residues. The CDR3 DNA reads TGTGCCAGCAGTGAAGGGCGGCTAGCGGGGGGAAACACCGGGGAGCTGTTTTTT. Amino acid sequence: CASSEGRLAGGNTGELFF. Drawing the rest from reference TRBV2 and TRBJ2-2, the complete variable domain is EPEVTQTPSHQVTQMGQEVILRCVPISNHLYFYWYRQILGQKVEFLVSFYNNEISEKSEIFDDQFSVERPDGSNFTLKIRSTKLEDSAMYFCASSEGRLAGGNTGELFFGEGSRLTVL.

The CDR3 spells CASSLGTGNEQFF. CDR3 coding DNA: TGTGCCAGCAGTTTAGGGACGGGGAATGAGCAGTTCTTC. V and J are TRBV12-3 or TRBV12-4 and TRBJ2-1, with a tentative D call TRBD2 (5 bases). V was shortened by 1 base and J by 7 bases, with 8 bases between the two germline ends. The CDR3 runs 13 residues.

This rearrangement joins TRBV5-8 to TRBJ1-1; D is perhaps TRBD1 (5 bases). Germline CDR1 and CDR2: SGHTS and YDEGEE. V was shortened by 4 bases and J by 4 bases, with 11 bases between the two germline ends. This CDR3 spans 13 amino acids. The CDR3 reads CASSVDQGTEAFF. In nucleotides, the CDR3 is TGTGCCAGCAGCGTTGACCAGGGCACTGAAGCTTTCTTT.